This T cell receptor (beta chain) appears in the sequencing data of a study of response to subunit inactivated influenza vaccine. In regard to this clonotype: No antigen is known for it.

Points from the study as a whole: Authors suggested each seasonal flu vaccination may recruit only limited numbers of new T cells.

V was cut by 7 bases and J by 3 bases, with 13 bases left in between. Germline lookup yields CDR1 SGHTA and CDR2 FQGNSA. CDR3 length: 13 amino acids. Each CDR3 protein gets one entry after TCRdb re-called the RT-PCR reads with MiXCR. The profile shows hundreds of thousands of distinct CDR3 sequences, 9.5% to 13% of them singletons. Sequenced here: PBMCs from blood, sampled more than 35 days after vaccination. The genes are TRBV7-2 and TRBJ2-7; either TRBD1 or TRBD2 may fit D (6 bases each). The TCR sequence derives from a man aged 50 or older who received an inactivated influenza vaccine. The CDR3 here is CASTQRGDYEQYF. The CDR3 DNA is TGTGCCAGCACCCAAAGGGGGGACTACGAGCAGTACTTC.